This TCR beta chain came from a study of T cell repertoires in cytomegalovirus infection. About the research overall: Public TCR beta signatures were indicative of both CMV infection and a matching HLA type.

Whole-study results and caveats: CMV-specific TCR beta clonotypes restricted by HLA-C were the ones dominating the ex vivo response.

Each CDR3 protein is one row after TCRdb ran MiXCR on the reads. Among about 920,000 distinct CDR3 sequences listed, 30% to 40% were seen once. This clonotype has a handful of counts. Its specificity is unknown. Looked up from germline, CDR1 is ENHRY and CDR2 is SYGVKD. This CDR3 is built from 12 residues. The V and J ends lost 7 bases and 8 bases respectively, with 9 bases between them. The sequencing used cultured CD8+ T cells from PBMCs, collected from culture after CMV antigen stimulation. This sequence was found in a human donor in good health (CMV status not recorded). Some clones in this sample may be carry-over from other donors' samples. V gene TRBV10-3 combines with J gene TRBJ1-6; D remains unclear. The chain's CDR3 is CAINSDYSPLHF. The CDR3 DNA reads TGTGCCATCAATTCGGATTATTCACCCCTCCACTTT.